The 20 T cell receptor beta chains below all came from one sample that was sequenced in a study of Tregs in tolerant kidney transplant recipients (dated by TCRdb to between 2018 and 2021). Libraries were made using the immunoSEQ multiplex PCR assay. The table was pulled from immuneACCESS by TCRdb, which kept in-frame rearrangements only. Such tables lose some clones; where checked, under half of the loss comes from unresolved V genes, and the rest has no known cause. The sample yields about 81,000 clones; over 75% were counted once. Of the sample, around 1.5% is held by the ten largest clones. The transplants used related donors with nonmyeloablative bone marrow transplantation, and mixed chimerism in the human trials was transient. Sequenced here: CD4+ T cells from blood (PBMCs), sampled 24 months after the transplant. The receptors here all came from a human patient who received a combined kidney and bone marrow transplant. After a transplant, some T cells may have been passed on by the graft donor.

The chain uses TRBV9 and TRBJ1-4; D is undetermined. The CDR3 extends over 19 amino acids. Germline V CDR1 and CDR2: SGDLS, YYNGEE. Trimming took 0 bases from V and 0 from J, leaving 18 bases between them. CDR3 amino acids: CASSVDPSRSPSTNEKLFF. The CDR3 bases are TGTGCCAGCAGCGTAGACCCGAGTAGATCTCCTTCAACTAATGAAAAACTGTTTTTT.

The chain joins TRBV20-1 to TRBJ1-2; 8 bases agree with TRBD1. Germline CDR1 and CDR2: DFQATT and SNEGSKA (reference sequence). Unmatched junction bases numbered 5, after V lost 6 bases and J lost 8 bases. The CDR3 is made up of 11 amino acids. CDR3 residues: CSALGQDGYTF. The CDR3 nucleotides are TGCAGTGCCCTGGGACAGGACGGCTACACCTTC.

The genes are TRBV5-8 and TRBJ2-7; TRBD1 aligns across 7 bases. This CDR3 contains 15 residues. V shed 0 bases and J 3 bases; nucleotides not matched to a gene: 6. CDR1 is SGHTS and CDR2 is YDEGEE in the germline V gene. The CDR3 DNA follows: TGTGCCAGCAGCTTGGGCCAGGGGGTTTTCTACGAGCAGTACTTC. Its protein is CASSLGQGVFYEQYF.

DNA of the CDR3: TGTGCCAGCAGTCCGACAGGGTCCTACGAGCAGTACTTC. Translated: CASSPTGSYEQYF. V is TRBV27 and J is TRBJ2-7; TRBD1 aligns across 7 bases. The CDR3 extends over 13 amino acids. CDR1 and CDR2 from the germline V gene are MNHEY and SMNVEV (reference sequence). Trimming cost V 5 bases and J 1 base; bases outside gene matches: 2.

V and J are TRBV2 and TRBJ2-1; 7 nucleotides align to TRBD1. Germline V gene lookup returns CDR1 SNHLY and CDR2 FYNNEI. This CDR3 is built from 15 residues. Losses at the gene ends were 6 bases for V and 4 bases for J; bases not matched to a gene: 9. The CDR3 loop reads CASSADRVGYNEQFF. The CDR3 DNA follows: TGTGCCAGCAGCGCAGACAGGGTGGGGTACAATGAGCAGTTCTTC.

The chain has TRBV29-1 and TRBJ2-7; no clear D. Trimming took 2 bases from V and 2 from J, leaving 13 bases between them. Germline lookup yields CDR1 SQVTM and CDR2 ANQGSEA. The CDR3 spans 14 residues. In DNA form, the CDR3 reads TGCAGCGTTGAAAGTGGCCTTCACCCCTACGAGCAGTACTTC. This encodes CSVESGLHPYEQYF.

This clone has more than one count but fewer than ten. As DNA, the CDR3 is TGTGCCATCAGAGGACTAGCGGGAGCCTACGAGCAGTACTTC. Its translation is CAIRGLAGAYEQYF. The chain has TRBV10-3 and TRBJ2-7; 13 bases line up with TRBD2. CDR1 is ENHRY, CDR2 SYGVKD, per germline. Unmatched junction bases numbered 1, after V lost 6 bases and J lost 2 bases. The CDR3 has 14 amino acids.

The V and J genes are TRBV25-1 and TRBJ2-7, with 9 bases aligning to TRBD1. With 6 bases clipped from V and 6 bases from J, the junction kept 15 bases outside the gene matches. The CDR3 covers 16 residues. In germline, CDR1 is MGHDK, CDR2 SYGVNS. Here the CDR3 reads CASRGMKGTGTGEQYF. In nucleotides, the CDR3 is TGTGCCAGCAGGGGGATGAAGGGGACAGGGACTGGCGAGCAGTACTTC.

The V gene is TRBV6-6, the J gene TRBJ2-1; TRBD2 agrees at 9 bases. The J segment lost 3 bases and the V segment lost 6 bases, leaving 3 bases of the junction unmatched. The CDR3 runs 14 residues. Germline V gene lookup returns CDR1 MNHNY and CDR2 SVGAGI (reference sequence). CDR3 residues: CASRVAGDYNEQFF. The CDR3 DNA reads TGTGCCAGCAGGGTAGCGGGGGACTACAATGAGCAGTTCTTC.

The chain joins TRBV7-7 to TRBJ2-5, with 8 bases that match TRBD2. V shed 5 bases and J 4 bases; nucleotides not matched to a gene: 3. Germline loops: CDR1 SSHAT, CDR2 FNYEAQ (reference sequence). The CDR3 sequence is 13 residues long. In DNA, the CDR3 is TGTGCCAGCAGCCGTAGCGGGACAGAGACCCAGTACTTC. Translating it yields CASSRSGTETQYF.

The rearrangement joins TRBV9 to TRBJ1-2, with 8 bases aligning to TRBD1. CDR3 length: 14 amino acids. Germline CDR1 and CDR2: SGDLS and YYNGEE. The trim removed 4 bases at V and 6 bases at J, leaving 8 bases unmatched. CDR3 sequence reads: CASSISTGGHGYTF. CDR3 sequence (DNA): TGTGCCAGCAGCATATCCACAGGGGGACATGGCTACACCTTC.

This rearrangement joins TRBV10-3 to TRBJ2-4, with 14 bases that match TRBD2. The CDR3 consists of 13 residues. The junction had 6 bases not matched to a gene; V was cut back by 7 bases and J by 13 bases. Germline V CDR1 and CDR2: ENHRY, SYGVKD. In DNA, the CDR3 is TGTGCCATCACCGGACTAGCGGGAGGACCGCAGTACTTC. Translating it yields CAITGLAGGPQYF.

The chain combines TRBV19 with TRBJ1-1; no clear D gene. This CDR3 region has 14 residues. Trimming cost V 7 bases and J 4 bases, with 16 bases left between them. Germline V lookup: CDR1 LNHDA, CDR2 SQIVND (reference sequence). This chain's CDR3 is CASNLGHIATEAFF. The CDR3 DNA sequence: TGTGCCAGTAACCTTGGGCACATCGCCACTGAAGCTTTCTTT.

The J gene is TRBJ2-3, the V gene TRBV11-3; D might be TRBD1 (6 bases). V was clipped by 4 bases and J by 3 bases, with 11 bases between them. Germline V gene sequence: CDR1 SGHNT, CDR2 YENEEA. This CDR3 has 14 residues. The CDR3 sequence: CASSSGHSTDTQYF. The CDR3 nucleotides read TGTGCCAGCAGCTCGGGACATTCAACAGATACGCAGTATTTT.

The chain employs TRBV7-5 and TRBJ1-4; the listed D gene, TRBD1, was not tested against the DNA. TRBV7-5 is termed a pseudogene. This CDR3 contains 14 residues. DNA of the CDR3: TGTGTCAGAAGCTTAAGGGACAGGGGTGAAAAACTGTTTTTT. Translation: CVRSLRDRGEKLFF.

The chain recombines TRBV11-3 with TRBJ2-7; 15 nucleotides align to TRBD2. Germline V lookup: CDR1 SGHNT, CDR2 YENEEA. The CDR3 is 17 residues long. V lost 5 bases and J lost 0; bases outside the gene matches: 5. The CDR3 nucleotides are TGTGCCAGCAGCCCTGGACTAGCGGGAGGGTTCTCCTACGAGCAGTACTTC. Protein sequence: CASSPGLAGGFSYEQYF.

The chain carries TRBV7-9 and TRBJ2-1, with D unresolved. This CDR3 comprises 14 residues. The germline CDR1 and CDR2 sequences are SEHNR and FQNEAQ (reference sequence). Trimming stripped 5 bases from V and 3 bases from J, with 11 bases between. The DNA of the CDR3 is TGTGCCAGCAGCACCCGGCCAGGCTACAATGAGCAGTTCTTC. Translating gives CASSTRPGYNEQFF.

V gene TRBV4-2 combines with J gene TRBJ2-2; 9 nucleotides align to TRBD2. With V trimmed by 4 bases and J by 3 bases, 6 bases remained unmatched. CDR3 length: 16 amino acids. CDR1 LGHNA and CDR2 YNFKEQ come from the germline V gene. DNA of the CDR3: TGTGCCAGCAGCCGACGACTAGCGGCAGACACCGGGGAGCTGTTTTTT. Encoded protein: CASSRRLAADTGELFF.

V usage is TRBV7-8 and J usage is TRBJ1-2; a weak D match, TRBD1 (5 bases). Germline assignment: CDR1 SGHVS and CDR2 FQNEAQ. Trimming left V 5 bases short and J 8 bases short, with 18 bases between. This CDR3 spans 14 amino acids. The CDR3 protein is CASSPGQTLSGYTF. In DNA form, the CDR3 reads TGTGCCAGCAGCCCTGGACAAACCTTATCCGGCTACACCTTC.

The CDR3 bases are TGTGCCAGCAGTTTATTATTTGGGACAGGTCGTTGGGAGACCCAGTACTTC. This translates into CASSLLFGTGRWETQYF. This rearrangement joins TRBV28 to TRBJ2-5; 8 bases line up with TRBD1. V was pared by 1 base and J by 5 bases, with 12 bases of the junction left unmatched. The CDR3 has 17 amino acids. The V gene's germline CDR1 is MDHEN and CDR2 SYDVKM.